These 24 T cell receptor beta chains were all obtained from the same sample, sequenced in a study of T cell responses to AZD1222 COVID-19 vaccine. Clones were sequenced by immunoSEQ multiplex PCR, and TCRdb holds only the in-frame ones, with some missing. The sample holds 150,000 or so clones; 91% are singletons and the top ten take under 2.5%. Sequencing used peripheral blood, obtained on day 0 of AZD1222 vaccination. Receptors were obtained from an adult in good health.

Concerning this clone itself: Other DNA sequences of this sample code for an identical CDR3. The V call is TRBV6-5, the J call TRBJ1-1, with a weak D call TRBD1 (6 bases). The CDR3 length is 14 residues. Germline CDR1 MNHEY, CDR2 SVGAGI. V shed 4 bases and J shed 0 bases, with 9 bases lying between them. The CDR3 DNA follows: TGTGCCAGCAGTTTGACAGGTATGAACACTGAAGCTTTCTTT. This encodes CASSLTGMNTEAFF.

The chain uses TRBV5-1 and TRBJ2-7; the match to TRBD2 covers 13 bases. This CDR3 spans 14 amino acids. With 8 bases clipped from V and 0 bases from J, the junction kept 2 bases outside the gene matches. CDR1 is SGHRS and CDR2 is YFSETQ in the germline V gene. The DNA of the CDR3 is TGCGCCAGTGGGACTAGCGGGGTCTCCTACGAGCAGTACTTC. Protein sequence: CASGTSGVSYEQYF. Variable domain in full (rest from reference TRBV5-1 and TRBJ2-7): KAGVTQTPRYLIKTRGQQVTLSCSPISGHRSVSWYQQTPGQGLQFLFEYFSETQRNKGNFPGRFSGRQFSNSRSEMNVSTLELGDSALYLCASGTSGVSYEQYFGPGTRLTVT.

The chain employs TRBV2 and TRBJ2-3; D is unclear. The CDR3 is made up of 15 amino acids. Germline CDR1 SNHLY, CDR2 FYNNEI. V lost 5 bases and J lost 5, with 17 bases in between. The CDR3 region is CASSYRSIRVDTQYF. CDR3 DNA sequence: TGTGCCAGCAGTTACCGCAGCATTCGGGTAGATACGCAGTATTTT.

CDR3 in amino acids: CASSLTGTDHYTF. The CDR3 DNA sequence: TGTGCCAGCAGCTTAACCGGGACCGATCATTACACCTTC. The gene calls are TRBV9 and TRBJ1-2, with D perhaps TRBD1 (5 bases). Looked up from germline, CDR1 is SGDLS and CDR2 is YYNGEE. The CDR3 totals 13 residues. V was clipped by 4 bases and J by 11 bases, with 18 bases between them.

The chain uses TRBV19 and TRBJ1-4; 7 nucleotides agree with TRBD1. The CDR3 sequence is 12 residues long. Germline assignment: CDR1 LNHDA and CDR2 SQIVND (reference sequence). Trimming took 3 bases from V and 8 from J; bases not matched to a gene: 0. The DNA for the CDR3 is TGTGCCAGTAGTATGACAGGGGAAAAACTGTTTTTT. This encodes CASSMTGEKLFF.

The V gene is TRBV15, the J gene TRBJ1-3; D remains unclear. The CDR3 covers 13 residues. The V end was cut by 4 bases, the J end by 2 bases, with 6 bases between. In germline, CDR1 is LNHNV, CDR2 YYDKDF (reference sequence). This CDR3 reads CATSMAAGNTIYF. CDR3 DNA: TGTGCCACCAGCATGGCGGCTGGAAACACCATATATTTT.

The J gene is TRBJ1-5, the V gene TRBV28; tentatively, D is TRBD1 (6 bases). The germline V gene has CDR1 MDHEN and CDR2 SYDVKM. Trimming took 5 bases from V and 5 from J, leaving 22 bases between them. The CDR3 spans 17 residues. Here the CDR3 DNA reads TGTGCCAGCAGTCTTCACCGACAGGCTCCCCGGTATCAGCCCCAGCATTTT. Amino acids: CASSLHRQAPRYQPQHF.

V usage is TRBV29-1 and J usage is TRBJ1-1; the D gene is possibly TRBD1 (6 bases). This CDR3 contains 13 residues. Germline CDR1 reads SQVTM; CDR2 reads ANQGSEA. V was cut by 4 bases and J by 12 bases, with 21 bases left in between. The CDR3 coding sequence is TGCAGCGTTGGGCGGAGGGGGTTTGACAGGACTTTCTTT. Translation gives CSVGRRGFDRTFF.

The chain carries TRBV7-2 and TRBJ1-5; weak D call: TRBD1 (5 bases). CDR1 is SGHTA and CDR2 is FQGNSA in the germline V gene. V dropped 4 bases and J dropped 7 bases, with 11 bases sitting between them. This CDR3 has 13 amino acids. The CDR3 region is CASSWQGRQPQHF. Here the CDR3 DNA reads TGTGCCAGCAGCTGGCAGGGTCGACAGCCCCAGCATTTT. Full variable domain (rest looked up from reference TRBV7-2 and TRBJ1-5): GAGVSQSPSNKVTEKGKDVELRCDPISGHTALYWYRQSLGQGLEFLIYFQGNSAPDKSGLPSDRFSAERTGGSVSTLTIQRTQQEDSAVYLCASSWQGRQPQHFGDGTRLSIL.

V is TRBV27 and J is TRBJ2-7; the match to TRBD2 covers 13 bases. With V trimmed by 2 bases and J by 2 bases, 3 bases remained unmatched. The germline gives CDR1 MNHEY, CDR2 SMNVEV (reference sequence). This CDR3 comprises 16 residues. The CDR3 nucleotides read TGTGCCAGCAGTTTAGGACTAGCGGGGGCCACCTACGAGCAGTACTTC. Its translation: CASSLGLAGATYEQYF.

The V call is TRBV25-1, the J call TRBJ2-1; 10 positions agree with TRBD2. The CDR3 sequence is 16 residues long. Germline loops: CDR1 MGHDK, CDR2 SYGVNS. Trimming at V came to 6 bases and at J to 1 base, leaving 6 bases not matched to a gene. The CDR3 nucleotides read TGTGCCAGCAGAGAGCGGGAGGGCGTTTCCTACAATGAGCAGTTCTTC. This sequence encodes CASREREGVSYNEQFF.

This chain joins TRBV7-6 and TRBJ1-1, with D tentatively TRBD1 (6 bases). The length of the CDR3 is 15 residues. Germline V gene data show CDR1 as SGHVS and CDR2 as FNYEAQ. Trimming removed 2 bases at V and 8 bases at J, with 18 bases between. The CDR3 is CASSLNMGGAREAFF. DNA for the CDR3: TGTGCCAGCAGCTTAAACATGGGGGGGGCCCGGGAAGCTTTCTTT.

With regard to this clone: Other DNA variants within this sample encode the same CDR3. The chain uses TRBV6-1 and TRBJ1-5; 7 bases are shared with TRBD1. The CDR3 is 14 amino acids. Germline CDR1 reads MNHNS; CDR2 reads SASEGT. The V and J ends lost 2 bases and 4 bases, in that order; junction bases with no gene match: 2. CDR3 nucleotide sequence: TGTGCCAGCAGTGAACAGGGGGGTAATCAGCCCCAGCATTTT. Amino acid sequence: CASSEQGGNQPQHF.

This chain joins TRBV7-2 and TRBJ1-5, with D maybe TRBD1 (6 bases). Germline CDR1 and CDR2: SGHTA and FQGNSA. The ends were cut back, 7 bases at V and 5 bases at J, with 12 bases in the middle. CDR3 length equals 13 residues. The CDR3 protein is CASNPGGHQPQHF. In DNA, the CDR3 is TGTGCCAGCAATCCGGGGGGGCATCAGCCCCAGCATTTT.

CDR3 in amino acids: CAWGQVNNSPLHF. DNA of the CDR3: TGTGCCTGGGGACAGGTTAACAATTCACCCCTCCACTTT. This chain joins TRBV30 and TRBJ1-6, with 7 bases fitting TRBD1. CDR3 length: 13 amino acids. Germline assignment: CDR1 GTSNPN and CDR2 SVGIG (reference sequence). J gave up 7 bases and V 5 bases, and 5 bases lay outside the gene matches.

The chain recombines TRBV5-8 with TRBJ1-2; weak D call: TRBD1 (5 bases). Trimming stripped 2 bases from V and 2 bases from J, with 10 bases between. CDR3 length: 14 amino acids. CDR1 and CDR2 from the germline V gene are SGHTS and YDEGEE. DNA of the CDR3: TGTGCCAGCAGCTTAAAGGGGCCCAACTATGGCTACACCTTC. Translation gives CASSLKGPNYGYTF.

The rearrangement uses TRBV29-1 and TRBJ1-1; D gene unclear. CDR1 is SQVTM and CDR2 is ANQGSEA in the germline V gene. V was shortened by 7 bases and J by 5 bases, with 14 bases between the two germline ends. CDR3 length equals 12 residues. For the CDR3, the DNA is TGCAGCGCGGTCGACGGGCGGACTGAAGCTTTCTTT. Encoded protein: CSAVDGRTEAFF.

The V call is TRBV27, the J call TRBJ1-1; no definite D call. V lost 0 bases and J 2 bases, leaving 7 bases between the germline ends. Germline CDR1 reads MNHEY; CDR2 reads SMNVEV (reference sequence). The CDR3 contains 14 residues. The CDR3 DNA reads TGTGCCAGCAGTTTATCAGCGATTAACACTGAAGCTTTCTTT. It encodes CASSLSAINTEAFF.

This CDR3 is CASSPPTRASTDTQYF. CDR3 DNA: TGTGCCAGCAGCCCCCCCACCCGGGCTAGCACAGATACGCAGTATTTT. This chain links TRBV5-5 with TRBJ2-3; D ambiguous. The length of the CDR3 is 16 residues. V lost 4 bases and J 0 bases, leaving 15 bases between the germline ends. Germline CDR1 is SGHKS and CDR2 is YYEKEE (reference sequence).

The CDR3 DNA sequence: TGTGCCAGCAGCGTCTTCAGGGAAACCGGGGAGCTGTTTTTT. Its protein product is CASSVFRETGELFF. This chain links TRBV9 with TRBJ2-2; TRBD1 is a possible D gene (5 bases). The V end was cut by 2 bases, the J end by 5 bases, with 10 bases between. The CDR3 is 14 amino acids. Germline V CDR1 and CDR2: SGDLS, YYNGEE.

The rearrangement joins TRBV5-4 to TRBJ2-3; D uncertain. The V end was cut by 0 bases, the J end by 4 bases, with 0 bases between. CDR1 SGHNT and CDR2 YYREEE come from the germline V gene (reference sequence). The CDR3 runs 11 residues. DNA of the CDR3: TGTGCCAGCAGCTTGGCAGATACGCAGTATTTT. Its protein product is CASSLADTQYF.

This CDR3 reads CASSYLPYQPQHF. DNA of the CDR3: TGTGCCAGCAGTTACTTGCCTTATCAGCCCCAGCATTTT. The chain carries TRBV6-2 or TRBV6-3 and TRBJ1-5, with D unclear. The CDR3 length is 13 residues. V was cut by 1 base and J by 5 bases, with 6 bases left in between. Germline V gene lookup returns CDR1 MNHEY and CDR2 SVGEGT.

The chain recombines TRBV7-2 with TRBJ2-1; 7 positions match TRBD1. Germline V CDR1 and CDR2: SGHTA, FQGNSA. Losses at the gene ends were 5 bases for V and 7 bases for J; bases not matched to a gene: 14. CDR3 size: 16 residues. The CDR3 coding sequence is TGTGCCAGCAGCCCGGGACAGCAAAGTGACATTAATGAGCAGTTCTTC. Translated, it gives CASSPGQQSDINEQFF.

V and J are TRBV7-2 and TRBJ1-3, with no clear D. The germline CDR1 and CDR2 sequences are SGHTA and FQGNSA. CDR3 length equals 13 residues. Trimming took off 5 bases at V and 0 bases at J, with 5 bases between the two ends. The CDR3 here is CASSPSSGNTIYF. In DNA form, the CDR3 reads TGTGCCAGCAGCCCGAGCTCTGGAAACACCATATATTTT. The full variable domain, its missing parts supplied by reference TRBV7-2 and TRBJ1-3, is GAGVSQSPSNKVTEKGKDVELRCDPISGHTALYWYRQSLGQGLEFLIYFQGNSAPDKSGLPSDRFSAERTGGSVSTLTIQRTQQEDSAVYLCASSPSSGNTIYFGEGSWLTVV.